A selection of T cell receptor beta chains follows, all from one sample in a study of blood T cell repertoires in COVID-19. TCRdb's table, derived via immunoSEQ multiplex PCR, lists solely in-frame clones and lacks some. The table records approximately 200,000 clones, 87% of them present only once. Sequences were obtained from PBMCs or T cells enriched from blood (not recorded which). Receptors were obtained from a young woman who had recovered from COVID-19. The CDR3 runs from the conserved cysteine through the conserved F or W.

V: TRBV2; J: TRBJ2-5; CDR3: CASIRELADSHKETQYF
V: TRBV7-2; J: TRBJ1-1; CDR3: CASSLYSGTEAFF
V: TRBV2; J: TRBJ1-2; CDR3: CASSVAGRSYGYTF
V: TRBV5-1; J: TRBJ2-7; CDR3: CASSPGHRESYEQYF
V: TRBV4-3; J: TRBJ2-7; CDR3: CASSQLAGNSYEQYF
V: TRBV25-1; J: TRBJ2-7; CDR3: CASSESAGEGPYEQYF
V: TRBV27; J: TRBJ2-5; CDR3: CASRGGSRQETQYF
V: TRBV5-1; J: TRBJ1-2; CDR3: CASSLSQGESGYTF
V: TRBV30; J: TRBJ2-6; CDR3: CAWKTPGANVLTF
V: TRBV30; J: TRBJ1-6; CDR3: CAWRDRLSSYNSPLHF
V: TRBV6-2/TRBV6-3; J: TRBJ2-5; CDR3: CASSWADQETQYF
V: TRBV27; J: TRBJ2-3; CDR3: CASGSGGADTDTQYF
V: TRBV18; J: TRBJ2-3; CDR3: CASSPLQAGSSTDTQYF
V: TRBV5-1; J: TRBJ2-2; CDR3: CASRQLAGGDTGELFF
V: TRBV24-1; J: TRBJ2-5; CDR3: CATSDFGGSQETQYF
V: TRBV6-2/TRBV6-3; J: TRBJ2-2; CDR3: CASSSEDRENTGELFF
V: TRBV5-1; J: TRBJ2-3; CDR3: CASSFGGTTTDTQYF
V: TRBV6-2/TRBV6-3; J: TRBJ2-5; CDR3: CASSLGLAGGQETQYF
V: TRBV19; J: TRBJ2-1; CDR3: CASSRFPVGASGNEQFF